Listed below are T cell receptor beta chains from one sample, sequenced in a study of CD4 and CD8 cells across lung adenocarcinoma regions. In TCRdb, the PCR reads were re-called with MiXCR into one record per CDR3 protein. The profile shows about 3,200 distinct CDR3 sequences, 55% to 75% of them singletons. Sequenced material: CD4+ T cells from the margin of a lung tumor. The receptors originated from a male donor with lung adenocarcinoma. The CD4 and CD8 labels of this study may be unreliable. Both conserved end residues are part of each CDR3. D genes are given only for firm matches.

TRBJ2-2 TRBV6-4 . CASSDGDTGELFF
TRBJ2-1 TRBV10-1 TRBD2 CASSESAGAVNEQFF
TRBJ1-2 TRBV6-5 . CASSHSRQRNYGYTF
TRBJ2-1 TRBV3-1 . CASSPRTDTEELFF
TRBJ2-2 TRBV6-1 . CASNLRASHTGELFF
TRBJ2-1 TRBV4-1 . CASSSGSEVDEQFF
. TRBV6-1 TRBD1 CASRSGTGWGEQFF
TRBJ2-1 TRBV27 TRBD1 CASSSLWTGRGNEQFF
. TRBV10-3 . CATQAYQETQYF
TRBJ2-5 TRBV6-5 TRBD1 CASSYRDRQETQYF
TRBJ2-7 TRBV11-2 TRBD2 CASSFSSGSGGEQYF
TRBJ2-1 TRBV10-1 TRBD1 CASSESNRGYEQFF
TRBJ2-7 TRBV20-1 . CSAATVSPSYEQYF
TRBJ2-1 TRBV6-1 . CASSLQGGSEQFF
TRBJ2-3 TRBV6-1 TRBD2 CASSEGTSGRAITDTQYF
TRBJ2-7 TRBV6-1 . CASIPSFSSYEQYF
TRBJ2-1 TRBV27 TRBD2 CASSLRLAGINEQFF
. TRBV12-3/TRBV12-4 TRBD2 CASSLPPPIGSGGSYEQYF
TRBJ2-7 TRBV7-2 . CASSSPYLTYEQYF
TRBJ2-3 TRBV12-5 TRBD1 CASGSMTGADTQYF
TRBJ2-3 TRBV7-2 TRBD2 CASSFSGGADTQYF
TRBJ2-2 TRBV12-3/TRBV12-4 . CASFKGSGELFF